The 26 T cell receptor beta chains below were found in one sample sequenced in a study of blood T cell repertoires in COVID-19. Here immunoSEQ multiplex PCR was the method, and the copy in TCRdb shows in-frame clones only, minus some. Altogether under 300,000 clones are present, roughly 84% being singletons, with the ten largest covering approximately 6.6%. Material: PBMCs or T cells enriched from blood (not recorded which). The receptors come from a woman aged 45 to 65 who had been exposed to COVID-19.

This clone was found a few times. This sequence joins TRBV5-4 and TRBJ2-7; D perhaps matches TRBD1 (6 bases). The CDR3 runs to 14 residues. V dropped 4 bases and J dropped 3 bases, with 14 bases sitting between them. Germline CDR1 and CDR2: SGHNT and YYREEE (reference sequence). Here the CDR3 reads CASSVDSGSYEQYF. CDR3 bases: TGTGCCAGCAGCGTGGACAGTGGAAGCTACGAGCAGTACTTC. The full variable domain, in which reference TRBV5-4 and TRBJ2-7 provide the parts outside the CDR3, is ETGVTQSPTHLIKTRGQQVTLRCSSQSGHNTVSWYQQALGQGPQFIFQYYREEENGRGNFPPRFSGLQFPNYSSELNVNALELDDSALYLCASSVDSGSYEQYFGPGTRLTVT.

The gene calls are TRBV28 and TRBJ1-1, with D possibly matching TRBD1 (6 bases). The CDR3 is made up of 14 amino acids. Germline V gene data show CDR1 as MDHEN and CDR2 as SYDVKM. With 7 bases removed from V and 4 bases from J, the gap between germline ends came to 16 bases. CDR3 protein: CASTTQQGITEAFF. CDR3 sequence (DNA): TGTGCCAGCACCACACAACAGGGTATCACTGAAGCTTTCTTT.

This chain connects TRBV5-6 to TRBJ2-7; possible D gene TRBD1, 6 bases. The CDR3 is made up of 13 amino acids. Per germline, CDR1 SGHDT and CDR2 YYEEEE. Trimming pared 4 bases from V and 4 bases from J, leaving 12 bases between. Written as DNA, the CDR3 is TGTGCCAGCAGCCCTAATACAGGGTACGAGCAGTACTTC. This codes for CASSPNTGYEQYF.

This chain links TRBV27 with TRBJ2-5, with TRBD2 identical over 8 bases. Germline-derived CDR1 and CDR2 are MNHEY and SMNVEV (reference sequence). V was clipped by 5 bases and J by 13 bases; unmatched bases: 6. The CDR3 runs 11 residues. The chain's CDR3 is CASSGGLALYF. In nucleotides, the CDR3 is TGTGCCAGCAGTGGAGGACTAGCCCTGTACTTC.

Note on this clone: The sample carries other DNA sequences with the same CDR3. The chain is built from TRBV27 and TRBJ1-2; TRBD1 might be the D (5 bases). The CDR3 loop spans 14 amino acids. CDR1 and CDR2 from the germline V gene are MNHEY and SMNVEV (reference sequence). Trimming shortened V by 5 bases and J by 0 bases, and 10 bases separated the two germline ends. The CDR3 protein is CASSTTGSNYGYTF. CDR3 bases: TGTGCCAGCAGTACCACAGGATCTAACTATGGCTACACCTTC.

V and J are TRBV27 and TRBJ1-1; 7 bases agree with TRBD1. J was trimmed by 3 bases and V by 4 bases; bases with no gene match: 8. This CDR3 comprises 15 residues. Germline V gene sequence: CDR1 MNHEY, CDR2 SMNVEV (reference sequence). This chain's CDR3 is CASSYGEQGHTEAFF. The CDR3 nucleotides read TGTGCCAGCAGTTACGGGGAACAGGGGCACACTGAAGCTTTCTTT.

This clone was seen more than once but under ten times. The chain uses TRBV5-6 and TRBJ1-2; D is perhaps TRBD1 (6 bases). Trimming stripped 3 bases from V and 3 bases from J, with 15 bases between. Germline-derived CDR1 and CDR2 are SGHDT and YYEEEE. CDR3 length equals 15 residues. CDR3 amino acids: CASSSDLDSYYGYTF. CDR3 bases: TGTGCCAGCAGCTCAGATTTGGACAGCTACTATGGCTACACCTTC. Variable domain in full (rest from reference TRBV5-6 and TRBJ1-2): DAGVTQSPTHLIKTRGQQVTLRCSPKSGHDTVSWYQQALGQGPQFIFQYYEEEERQRGNFPDRFSGHQFPNYSSELNVNALLLGDSALYLCASSSDLDSYYGYTFGSGTRLTVV.

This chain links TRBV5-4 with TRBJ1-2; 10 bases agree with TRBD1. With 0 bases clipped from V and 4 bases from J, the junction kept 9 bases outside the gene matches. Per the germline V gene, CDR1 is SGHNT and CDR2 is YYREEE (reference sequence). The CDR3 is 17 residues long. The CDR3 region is CASSLANLGTGAYGYTF. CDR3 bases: TGTGCCAGCAGCTTGGCCAACCTAGGGACAGGGGCCTATGGCTACACCTTC. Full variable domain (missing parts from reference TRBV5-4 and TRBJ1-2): ETGVTQSPTHLIKTRGQQVTLRCSSQSGHNTVSWYQQALGQGPQFIFQYYREEENGRGNFPPRFSGLQFPNYSSELNVNALELDDSALYLCASSLANLGTGAYGYTFGSGTRLTVV.

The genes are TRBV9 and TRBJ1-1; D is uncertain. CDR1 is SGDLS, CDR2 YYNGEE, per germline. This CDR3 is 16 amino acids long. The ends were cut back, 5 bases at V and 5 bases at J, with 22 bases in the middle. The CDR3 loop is CASSRKPSIRGTEAFF. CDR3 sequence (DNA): TGTGCCAGCAGTCGTAAACCGTCAATCCGAGGAACTGAAGCTTTCTTT. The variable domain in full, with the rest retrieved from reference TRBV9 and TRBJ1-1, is DSGVTQTPKHLITATGQRVTLRCSPRSGDLSVYWYQQSLDQGLQFLIQYYNGEERAKGNILERFSAQQFPDLHSELNLSSLELGDSALYFCASSRKPSIRGTEAFFGQGTRLTVV.

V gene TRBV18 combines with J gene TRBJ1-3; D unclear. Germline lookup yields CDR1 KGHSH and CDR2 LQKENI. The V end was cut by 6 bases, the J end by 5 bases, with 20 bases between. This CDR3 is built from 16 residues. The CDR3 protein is CASSPAGSRSRNTIYF. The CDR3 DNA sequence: TGTGCCAGCTCCCCGGCGGGGTCAAGATCTCGAAACACCATATATTTT.

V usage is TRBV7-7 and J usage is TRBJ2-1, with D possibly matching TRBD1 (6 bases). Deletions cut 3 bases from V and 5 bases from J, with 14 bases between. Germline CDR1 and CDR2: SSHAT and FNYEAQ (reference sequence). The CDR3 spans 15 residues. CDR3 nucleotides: TGTGCCAGCAGCTTGGGGGCAGGTAGGGACAATGAGCAGTTCTTC. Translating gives CASSLGAGRDNEQFF.

Written as DNA, the CDR3 is TGTGCCAGCAGCCTCTTGCGGGACAGGGGCAGGAATGAGCAGTTCTTC. Protein: CASSLLRDRGRNEQFF. The chain combines TRBV7-9 with TRBJ2-1, with 10 bases that match TRBD1. The germline V gene has CDR1 SEHNR and CDR2 FQNEAQ (reference sequence). V dropped 5 bases and J dropped 7; count of bases not matched to a gene: 11. This CDR3 has 16 amino acids.

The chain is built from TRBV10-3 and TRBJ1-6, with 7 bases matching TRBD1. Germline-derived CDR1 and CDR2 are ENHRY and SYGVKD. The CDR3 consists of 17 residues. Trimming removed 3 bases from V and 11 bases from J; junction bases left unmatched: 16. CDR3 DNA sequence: TGTGCCATCAGTGAAGCCGGGACAGTACGGGGCCAGGCACCCCTCCACTTT. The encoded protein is CAISEAGTVRGQAPLHF.

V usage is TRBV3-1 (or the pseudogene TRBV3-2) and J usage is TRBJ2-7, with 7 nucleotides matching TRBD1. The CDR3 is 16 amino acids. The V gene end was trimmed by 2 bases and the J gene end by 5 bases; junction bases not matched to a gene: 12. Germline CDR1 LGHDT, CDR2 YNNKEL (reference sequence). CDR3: CASSQPTGVGYDEQYF. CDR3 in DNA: TGTGCCAGCAGCCAACCAACAGGGGTAGGGTACGACGAGCAGTACTTC.

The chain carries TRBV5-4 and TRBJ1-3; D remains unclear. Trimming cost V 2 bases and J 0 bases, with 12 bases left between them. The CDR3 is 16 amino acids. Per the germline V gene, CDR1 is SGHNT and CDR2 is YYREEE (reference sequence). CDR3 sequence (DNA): TGTGCCAGCAGCTTACCGGGCGGACTCTCTGGAAACACCATATATTTT. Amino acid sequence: CASSLPGGLSGNTIYF.

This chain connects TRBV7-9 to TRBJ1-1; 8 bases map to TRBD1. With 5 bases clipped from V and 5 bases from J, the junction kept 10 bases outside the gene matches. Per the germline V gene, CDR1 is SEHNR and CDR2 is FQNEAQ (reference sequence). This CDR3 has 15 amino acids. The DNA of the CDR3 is TGTGCCAGCAGCCCCGTTTCTGGGACAGGAACTGAAGCTTTCTTT. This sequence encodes CASSPVSGTGTEAFF.

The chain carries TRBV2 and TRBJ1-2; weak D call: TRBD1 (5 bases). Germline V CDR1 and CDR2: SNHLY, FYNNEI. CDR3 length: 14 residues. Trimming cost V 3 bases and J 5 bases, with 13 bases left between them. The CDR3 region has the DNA TGTGCCAGCAGTGATTACCAGGGTCCTTATGGCTACACCTTC. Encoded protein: CASSDYQGPYGYTF.

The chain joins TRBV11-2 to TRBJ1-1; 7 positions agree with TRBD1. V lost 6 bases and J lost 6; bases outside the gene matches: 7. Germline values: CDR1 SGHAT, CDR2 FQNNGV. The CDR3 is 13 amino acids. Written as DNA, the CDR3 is TGTGCCAGCAGTCGGCAGGGGGGACCTGAAGCTTTCTTT. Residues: CASSRQGGPEAFF.

The CDR3, as DNA: TGTGCCAGCGGCCGAGGGGGGGGAGTTGCCTACGAGCAGTACTTC. Translating it yields CASGRGGGVAYEQYF. V and J are TRBV2 and TRBJ2-7, with a tentative D call TRBD2 (7 bases). Trimming pared 8 bases from V and 2 bases from J, leaving 19 bases between. From germline, CDR1 is SNHLY and CDR2 FYNNEI. This CDR3 has 15 amino acids.

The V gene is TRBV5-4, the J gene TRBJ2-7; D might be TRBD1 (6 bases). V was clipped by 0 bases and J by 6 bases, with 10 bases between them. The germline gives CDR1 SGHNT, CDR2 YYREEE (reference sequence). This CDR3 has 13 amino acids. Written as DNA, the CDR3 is TGTGCCAGCAGCTTGGACAGGGTGTCCGAGCAGTACTTC. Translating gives CASSLDRVSEQYF.

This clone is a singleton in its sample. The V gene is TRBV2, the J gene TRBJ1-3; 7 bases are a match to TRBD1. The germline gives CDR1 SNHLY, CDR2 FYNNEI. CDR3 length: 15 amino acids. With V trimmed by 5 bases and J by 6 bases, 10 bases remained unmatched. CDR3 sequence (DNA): TGTGCCAGCAGTCGAAACCCAGGGACAGCAAACACCATATATTTT. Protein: CASSRNPGTANTIYF.

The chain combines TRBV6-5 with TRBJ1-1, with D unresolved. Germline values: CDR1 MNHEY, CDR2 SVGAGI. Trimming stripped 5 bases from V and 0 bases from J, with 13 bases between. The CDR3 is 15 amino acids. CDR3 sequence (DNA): TGTGCCAGCAGTAGACGAGGTTCCCTGAACACTGAAGCTTTCTTT. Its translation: CASSRRGSLNTEAFF.

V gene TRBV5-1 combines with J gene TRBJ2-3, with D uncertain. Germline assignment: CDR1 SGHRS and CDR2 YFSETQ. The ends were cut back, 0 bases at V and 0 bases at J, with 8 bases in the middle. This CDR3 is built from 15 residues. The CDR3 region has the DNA TGCGCCAGCAGCTTGGCTTCGGTGAGCACAGATACGCAGTATTTT. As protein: CASSLASVSTDTQYF. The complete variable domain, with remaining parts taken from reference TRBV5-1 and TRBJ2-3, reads KAGVTQTPRYLIKTRGQQVTLSCSPISGHRSVSWYQQTPGQGLQFLFEYFSETQRNKGNFPGRFSGRQFSNSRSEMNVSTLELGDSALYLCASSLASVSTDTQYFGPGTRLTVL.

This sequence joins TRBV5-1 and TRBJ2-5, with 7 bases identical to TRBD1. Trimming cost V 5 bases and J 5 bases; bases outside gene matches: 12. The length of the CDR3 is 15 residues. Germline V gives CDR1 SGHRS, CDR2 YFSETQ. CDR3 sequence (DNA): TGCGCCAGCAGAGCCCCTTCACAGGGGTCGGAGACCCAGTACTTC. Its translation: CASRAPSQGSETQYF.

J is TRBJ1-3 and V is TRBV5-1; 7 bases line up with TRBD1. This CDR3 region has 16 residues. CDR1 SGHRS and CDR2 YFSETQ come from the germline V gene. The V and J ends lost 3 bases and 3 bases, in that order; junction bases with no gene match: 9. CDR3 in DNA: TGCGCCAGCAGCTCCCGACAGGGCAGGGATGGAAACACCATATATTTT. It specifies CASSSRQGRDGNTIYF.

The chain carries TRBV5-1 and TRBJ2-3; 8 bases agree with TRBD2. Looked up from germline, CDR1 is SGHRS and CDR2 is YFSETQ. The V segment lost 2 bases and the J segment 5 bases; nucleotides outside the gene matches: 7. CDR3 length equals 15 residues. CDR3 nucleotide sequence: TGCGCCAGCAGCTTCTTCGGGGGGGTGAGAGATACGCAGTATTTT. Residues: CASSFFGGVRDTQYF.